The rows below give T cell receptor beta chains drawn from one sample of a study of post-analysis software for immune sequencing data. A single record per CDR3 protein comes from TCRdb applying MiXCR to the PCR reads. Among some 890,000 distinct CDR3 sequences, roughly 50% were seen once, and the ten largest hold around 4.5%. The sequenced sample was blood. The receptors stem from a girl aged 5 to 17 with multiple sclerosis. CDR3s include the opening cysteine and the closing phenylalanine or tryptophan. A D gene is named only where the DNA matches it firmly. The size of a clone is reported for some rows only, either as once, few or many, or as a class for expanded clones.

D	V	J	size	CDR3	DNA
-	TRBV20-1	TRBJ1-1	-	CSAISTTNTEAFF	TGCAGTGCTATCTCTACAACGAACACTGAAGCTTTCTTT
-	TRBV7-2	TRBJ2-1	-	CASYRVHNEQFF	TGTGCCAGCTACAGGGTGCACAATGAGCAGTTCTTC
TRBD2	TRBV7-9	TRBJ2-1	-	CASSSHSGYTPSHNEQFF	TGTGCCAGCAGTTCTCATAGCGGGTATACACCTTCCCACAATGAGCAGTTCTTC
-	TRBV20-1	TRBJ2-3	-	CSARTGTPRGDTQYF	TGCAGTGCTAGGACCGGGACACCGAGAGGCGATACGCAGTATTTT
TRBD2	TRBV24-1	TRBJ2-7	-	CATSVLAGGSYNEQYF	TGTGCCACCAGTGTGCTAGCGGGGGGCTCCTACAATGAGCAGTACTTC
-	TRBV20-1	TRBJ2-6	-	CSARWTGTGANVLTF	TGCAGTGCTAGATGGACGGGGACTGGGGCCAACGTCCTGACTTTC
TRBD1	TRBV5-5	TRBJ2-7	-	CASSPPQATGGSSYEQYF	TGTGCCAGCAGCCCCCCCCAGGCCACAGGGGGCAGCTCCTACGAGCAGTACTTC
-	TRBV28	TRBJ2-2	-	CASSPTRSNTGELFF	TGTGCCAGCAGTCCGACTAGGTCGAACACCGGGGAGCTGTTTTTT
-	TRBV3-1	TRBJ2-6	-	CASSQARGGSGANVLTF	TGTGCCAGCAGCCAAGCGCGGGGCGGCTCTGGGGCCAACGTCCTGACTTTC
-	TRBV29-1	TRBJ2-7	-	CSPRDPKYEQYF	TGCAGCCCCCGGGACCCCAAGTACGAGCAGTACTTC
TRBD2	TRBV2	TRBJ2-1	few	CASSEGWRGIYNEQFF	TGTGCCAGCAGTGAAGGTTGGCGGGGGATCTATAATGAGCAGTTCTTC
TRBD1	TRBV5-1	TRBJ2-6	few	CASSPVRDRGSGANVLTF	TGCGCCAGCAGCCCTGTCCGGGACAGGGGATCTGGGGCCAACGTCCTGACTTTC
TRBD2	TRBV2	TRBJ2-1	-	CASSLAGGRGNEQFF	TGTGCCAGCAGTCTAGCGGGGGGGCGAGGGAATGAGCAGTTCTTC
TRBD2	TRBV12-3/TRBV12-4	TRBJ2-3	-	CASRGTSGDTQYF	TGTGCCAGCAGGGGGACTAGCGGTGATACGCAGTATTTT
-	TRBV7-3	TRBJ2-7	few	CASSTGHEQYF	TGTGCTAGCAGCACAGGACACGAGCAGTACTTC
-	TRBV12-3/TRBV12-4	TRBJ1-2	few	CASSSGTLYGYTF	TGTGCCAGCAGCTCCGGGACATTATATGGCTACACCTTC
TRBD1	TRBV12-5	TRBJ2-7	-	CASGLMPGQGSRLAVEQYF	TGTGCTAGTGGTTTGATGCCGGGACAGGGGTCGCGTTTGGCGGTTGAGCAGTACTTC
-	TRBV10-3	TRBJ2-7	-	CAISEPLAGGRVEQYF	TGTGCCATCAGTGAGCCCCTAGCCGGAGGAAGAGTTGAGCAGTACTTC
TRBD1	TRBV10-3	TRBJ2-4	-	CAISRDRGIQYF	TGTGCCATCAGCCGGGACAGGGGCATTCAGTACTTC
TRBD2	TRBV6-5	TRBJ2-1	-	CASSFSLAGPYNEQFF	TGTGCCAGCAGTTTCAGCCTAGCGGGCCCCTACAATGAGCAGTTCTTC
-	TRBV30	TRBJ1-3	-	CAWSRLSGNTIYF	TGTGCCTGGAGCCGACTCTCTGGAAACACCATATATTTT
-	TRBV18	TRBJ2-7	-	CASCTLGGGHEQYF	TGTGCCAGCTGCACCCTGGGGGGGGGCCACGAGCAGTACTTC
-	TRBV24-1	TRBJ2-7	many	CATSDLGSSYEQYF	TGTGCCACCAGTGATTTGGGGAGCTCCTACGAGCAGTACTTC
-	TRBV16	TRBJ2-2	-	CASSQQAGANTGELFF	TGTGCCAGCAGCCAACAGGCGGGGGCAAACACCGGGGAGCTGTTTTTT
-	TRBV30	TRBJ2-5	-	CAWSVPGVQETQYF	TGTGCCTGGAGTGTACCGGGAGTCCAAGAGACCCAGTACTTC
-	TRBV6-5	TRBJ2-2	-	CASSYGPRVYGELFF	TGTGCCAGCAGTTACGGCCCCCGAGTATACGGGGAGCTGTTTTTT
TRBD2	TRBV20-1	TRBJ2-7	-	CSARDFAGGSYEQYF	TGCAGTGCTAGAGATTTCGCGGGAGGGTCCTACGAGCAGTACTTC
TRBD2	TRBV6-2/TRBV6-3	TRBJ2-5	-	CASSYRLSGRNQETQYF	TGTGCCAGCAGTTATAGGCTTAGCGGGAGGAATCAAGAGACCCAGTACTTC
TRBD2	TRBV20-1	TRBJ2-3	few	CSASRVASGRDTQYF	TGCAGTGCTTCGCGAGTGGCTAGCGGGAGAGATACGCAGTATTTT
TRBD1	TRBV11-1	TRBJ2-7	-	CASSLRKGAIDYEQYF	TGTGCCAGCAGCTTGAGGAAGGGGGCGATCGACTACGAGCAGTACTTC
TRBD2	TRBV7-2	TRBJ2-4	few	CASSPTSGNLGLQYF	TGTGCCAGCAGCCCAACTAGCGGGAATTTAGGCCTTCAGTACTTC
-	TRBV9	TRBJ2-3	few	CASSDLAGAQYF	TGTGCCAGCAGCGACCTAGCCGGGGCGCAGTATTTT
TRBD1	TRBV25-1	TRBJ1-1	-	CASSVYGQGNTEAFF	TGTGCCAGCAGTGTGTACGGACAGGGCAACACTGAAGCTTTCTTT
-	TRBV7-9	TRBJ2-1	-	CASSLAASNYNEQFF	TGTGCCAGCAGCTTAGCGGCGTCTAACTACAATGAGCAGTTCTTC
-	TRBV12-5	TRBJ2-7	once	CASGLVRGAASSYEQYF	TGTGCTAGTGGTTTGGTTCGAGGGGCAGCTTCATCCTACGAGCAGTACTTC
-	TRBV5-1	TRBJ1-2	few	CASSPQDSNYGYTF	TGCGCCAGCAGCCCGCAAGACAGCAACTATGGCTACACCTTC
-	TRBV5-4	TRBJ2-3	few	CASRRGGLSTDTQYF	TGTGCCAGCCGCCGGGGCGGCCTTAGCACAGATACGCAGTATTTT
TRBD1	TRBV7-3	TRBJ2-5	few	CASSQEGGPQETQYF	TGTGCCAGCAGCCAAGAAGGGGGCCCCCAAGAGACCCAGTACTTC
TRBD1	TRBV7-2	TRBJ2-4	-	CASSGQDVLAKNIQYF	TGTGCCAGCAGCGGACAGGACGTACTAGCCAAAAACATTCAGTACTTC
-	TRBV5-1	TRBJ2-1	-	CASSLTGKGGNNEQFF	TGCGCCAGCAGCTTGACAGGGAAGGGGGGGAACAATGAGCAGTTCTTC
TRBD1	TRBV7-8	TRBJ1-5	-	CASSPTGVQPQHF	TGTGCCAGCAGCCCAACAGGGGTTCAGCCCCAGCATTTT
-	TRBV6-5	TRBJ2-1	-	CASRSFNEQFF	TGTGCCAGCAGATCCTTCAATGAGCAGTTCTTC
TRBD1	TRBV18	TRBJ2-1	-	CASSRDRDAYNEQFF	TGTGCCAGCTCACGAGACAGGGATGCCTACAATGAGCAGTTCTTC
TRBD2	TRBV9	TRBJ2-3	-	CASSPSLAGASGTQYF	TGTGCCAGCAGCCCTTCACTAGCGGGGGCCTCCGGTACGCAGTATTTT
-	TRBV20-1	TRBJ2-5	-	CSARSRRGAGETQYF	TGCAGTGCTAGGTCTAGGAGGGGGGCGGGGGAGACCCAGTACTTC
TRBD2	TRBV20-1	TRBJ2-7	few	CSAGTSASSYNEQYF	TGCAGTGCTGGGACTAGCGCGAGCTCCTACAATGAGCAGTACTTC
-	TRBV5-1	TRBJ2-1	-	CASSFGASSYNEQFF	TGCGCCAGCAGCTTCGGGGCTAGCTCCTACAATGAGCAGTTCTTC
-	TRBV5-1	TRBJ2-7	-	CASSFGESSQRTYEQYF	TGCGCCAGCAGCTTCGGGGAAAGTTCTCAGAGAACCTACGAGCAGTACTTC
-	TRBV7-9	TRBJ1-2	-	CASSLARGRTNYGYTF	TGTGCCAGCAGCTTAGCGCGAGGCAGGACCAACTATGGCTACACCTTC
TRBD1	TRBV5-1	TRBJ1-2	-	CASSGGQPYGYTF	TGCGCCAGCAGCGGGGGACAGCCCTATGGCTACACCTTC
-	TRBV20-1	TRBJ2-1	-	CSAPDRTGEQFF	TGCAGTGCTCCGGACCGGACGGGTGAGCAGTTCTTC
-	TRBV12-3/TRBV12-4	TRBJ2-3	-	CASSFDLGARDTQYF	TGTGCCAGCAGTTTCGATTTGGGAGCAAGGGATACGCAGTATTTT
-	TRBV7-6	TRBJ2-1	-	CASSLGPRSSYNEQFF	TGTGCCAGCAGCTTAGGGCCGAGGAGCTCCTACAATGAGCAGTTCTTC
-	TRBV7-9	TRBJ2-7	-	CASSLDGVGDEQYF	TGTGCCAGCAGCCTTGACGGGGTCGGGGACGAGCAGTACTTC
-	TRBV5-1	TRBJ1-2	once	CASSLDPGGNYGHTF	TGCGCCAGCAGCTTGGACCCGGGGGGCAACTATGGCCACACCTTC
TRBD1	TRBV29-1	TRBJ1-5	few	CSVREQGAGSNQPQHF	TGCAGCGTTAGGGAACAGGGGGCGGGTAGCAATCAGCCCCAGCATTTT
TRBD1	TRBV4-1	TRBJ1-1	few	CASSQLQGSNTEAFF	TGCGCCAGCAGCCAATTACAGGGGTCGAACACTGAAGCTTTCTTT
-	TRBV3-1	TRBJ1-2	-	CASSQDGTSVRGYTF	TGTGCCAGCAGCCAAGACGGGACTAGTGTCCGTGGCTACACCTTC
TRBD1	TRBV29-1	TRBJ1-2	-	CSVEGDREYGYTF	TGCAGCGTTGAAGGAGACAGGGAATATGGCTACACCTTC
TRBD1	TRBV5-1	TRBJ2-7	-	CASSSDRGRIYEQYF	TGCGCCAGCAGCTCGGACAGGGGAAGAATCTACGAGCAGTACTTC